The following is a TCR beta chain sequence with its context. The germline gives CDR1 KGHSH, CDR2 LQKENI. The V gene lost 10 bases and the J gene lost 2 bases, with 14 bases spanning the gap. CDR3 size: 14 residues. The data originate from a study of blood T cell repertoires in COVID-19. Only in-frame clones appear in the TCRdb table, and some are missing; sequencing was by immunoSEQ multiplex PCR. The sample holds approximately 90,000 clones, 65% to 90% seen once. V is TRBV18 and J is TRBJ2-2; the D is unclear. Material: peripheral blood. This receptor was obtained from a man aged 55 to 70 with acute or convalescent COVID-19. The CDR3: CATSETANTGELFF. CDR3 sequence (DNA): TGTGCCACAAGCGAGACTGCCAACACCGGGGAGCTGTTTTTT.